This T cell receptor (beta chain) originates from a study of blood T cell repertoires in COVID-19. Study summary: COVID-19 samples from acute and convalescent phases originated in the United States, Italy and Spain. PBMCs, B-cell-depleted T cells, or T cells provided the cDNA or gDNA that made up the material.

Original analysis: By means of reference gene primer amplification, nucleated cell counts were estimated. Generated by immunoSEQ multiplex PCR, the TCRdb table keeps only in-frame clones and is missing some. The V and J calls and clone size are taken from that table; D and trimming were inferred from the DNA. The repertoire consists of under 200,000 clones, with around four fifths occurring once and the leading ten covering about 5%. With V trimmed by 6 bases and J by 4 bases, 6 bases remained unmatched. The length of the CDR3 is 14 residues. Germline assignment: CDR1 MRHNA and CDR2 SNTAGT. The sequence derives from a woman aged 30 to 39 with acute or convalescent COVID-19. Material for sequencing was peripheral blood. The V gene is TRBV6-4, the J gene TRBJ2-1; 7 positions agree with TRBD1. The chain's CDR3 is CASSPGQVYNEQFF. CDR3 in DNA: TGTGCCAGCAGCCCCGGACAGGTGTACAATGAGCAGTTCTTC.